This T cell receptor beta chain was documented in a study of T cells after yellow fever vaccination. TCRdb processed the 5' RACE reads anew with MiXCR; each CDR3 protein has one entry. The repertoire holds a few hundred thousand distinct CDR3 sequences, with about 10% as singletons. Germline CDR1 reads LGHDT; CDR2 reads YNNKEL (reference sequence). There are 15 residues in the CDR3. Trimming left V 0 bases short and J 6 bases short, with 14 bases between. The source of this sequence is a man aged 18 to 29 who received the YFV17D yellow fever vaccine. The material sequenced was CD4+ T cells sorted from PBMCs, taken 5 days after the yellow fever booster vaccination. The rearrangement links TRBV3-1 to TRBJ2-5; either TRBD1 or TRBD2 may supply D (5 bases each). In DNA form, the CDR3 reads TGTGCCAGCAGCCAAGATTTATCCGGGACCCAGACCCAGTACTTC. As protein: CASSQDLSGTQTQYF.